The 28 T cell receptor beta chains below come from one sample, sequenced in a study of shared clonotypes between healthy human individuals. Clones were read by immunoSEQ multiplex PCR, and TCRdb kept only the in-frame ones, dropping some. The table shows about 2.4 million clones, with 80% to 95% occurring only once. What was sequenced was naive CD4+ T cells from PBMCs. Subset in this sample: CD45RA+ positively selected. Every receptor here comes from a young man in good health. Some clones in this sample may be carry-over from other donors' samples.

The V gene is TRBV19, the J gene TRBJ1-1; tentatively, D is TRBD1 (6 bases). This CDR3 has 16 amino acids. Germline-derived CDR1 and CDR2 are LNHDA and SQIVND (reference sequence). Between the trimmed V and J ends, which lost 5 bases and 6 bases, there was a span of 22 bases. CDR3 protein: CASSARRVRGFAEAFF. CDR3 DNA: TGTGCCAGTAGTGCCCGCCGCGTGAGGGGGTTTGCTGAAGCTTTCTTT.

The chain joins TRBV28 to TRBJ2-7; TRBD2 matches 7 bases. Losses at the gene ends were 6 bases for V and 6 bases for J; bases not matched to a gene: 8. In germline, CDR1 is MDHEN, CDR2 SYDVKM. The CDR3 spans 13 residues. The CDR3 region is CASRQRERAEQYF. The CDR3 region has the DNA TGTGCCAGCAGGCAGCGGGAACGAGCCGAGCAGTACTTC.

In the case of this clone: Other DNA sequences of this sample code for an identical CDR3. The chain employs TRBV6-5 and TRBJ1-4; possibly TRBD1 for D (6 bases). From germline, CDR1 is MNHEY and CDR2 SVGAGI. Trimming took off 6 bases at V and 8 bases at J, with 16 bases between the two ends. This CDR3 is built from 14 residues. CDR3 in amino acids: CASSAPGGREKLFF. The CDR3 bases are TGTGCCAGCAGCGCCCCCGGGGGCCGAGAAAAACTGTTTTTT.

The rearrangement joins TRBV5-6 to TRBJ1-1; D is perhaps TRBD1 (5 bases). The CDR3 extends over 12 amino acids. Between the trimmed V and J ends, which lost 0 bases and 11 bases, there was a span of 11 bases. Per the germline V gene, CDR1 is SGHDT and CDR2 is YYEEEE. The CDR3 sequence is CASSLDWGEAFF. In DNA form, the CDR3 reads TGTGCCAGCAGCTTGGATTGGGGGGAGGCTTTCTTT.

This clone was detected once. The gene calls are TRBV11-2 and TRBJ2-7, with TRBD1 matching over 10 bases. The CDR3 consists of 15 residues. The V segment lost 4 bases and the J segment 3 bases; nucleotides outside the gene matches: 6. Germline lookup yields CDR1 SGHAT and CDR2 FQNNGV. The CDR3 nucleotides are TGTGCCAGCAGCTCAAACGGACAGGGGGTCTACGAGCAGTACTTC. Its protein product is CASSSNGQGVYEQYF.

The CDR3 protein is CASTVGGSWAEQYF. CDR3 coding DNA: TGTGCTTCCACCGTGGGGGGCTCCTGGGCCGAGCAGTACTTC. The J gene is TRBJ2-7, the V gene TRBV28, with D perhaps assigned TRBD1 or TRBD2 (6 bases each). Germline V gene lookup returns CDR1 MDHEN and CDR2 SYDVKM. This CDR3 region has 14 residues.

The rearrangement links TRBV6-4 to TRBJ1-3; D remains unclear. Germline values: CDR1 MRHNA, CDR2 SNTAGT. The CDR3 is 16 amino acids. V lost 0 bases and J lost 5, with 14 bases in between. DNA for the CDR3: TGTGCCAGCAGTGACTCGGATGGGCGGAGCAGAAACACCATATATTTT. Its translation: CASSDSDGRSRNTIYF.

CDR3 protein: CASSTLASGAYNEQFF. CDR3 coding DNA: TGTGCCAGCAGCACCTTGGCTAGCGGTGCCTACAATGAGCAGTTCTTC. The chain links TRBV6-6 to TRBJ2-1, with TRBD2 identical over 7 bases. From germline, CDR1 is MNHNY and CDR2 SVGAGI (reference sequence). Losses at the gene ends were 6 bases for V and 2 bases for J; bases not matched to a gene: 10. The CDR3 has 16 amino acids.

The chain is built from TRBV7-3 and TRBJ2-3, with 8 bases lining up with TRBD2. Germline CDR1 reads SGHTA; CDR2 reads FQGTGA. The CDR3 is made up of 15 amino acids. V shed 4 bases, J shed 3 bases, and the junction held 6 bases outside the gene matches. CDR3 loop: CASSSSGSRTDTQYF. The CDR3 DNA is TGTGCCAGCAGCTCCAGCGGGAGTAGGACAGATACGCAGTATTTT.

The genes are TRBV15 and TRBJ2-5; no clear D gene. The V gene's germline CDR1 is LNHNV and CDR2 YYDKDF (reference sequence). This CDR3 region has 15 residues. With 5 bases removed from V and 2 bases from J, the gap between germline ends came to 15 bases. CDR3 DNA: TGTGCCACCAGCCTGAGGCCTCCGTGGCAAGAGACCCAGTACTTC. It is translated as CATSLRPPWQETQYF.

The gene calls are TRBV5-4 and TRBJ1-1; weak D call: TRBD1 (6 bases). Germline lookup yields CDR1 SGHNT and CDR2 YYREEE (reference sequence). V was trimmed by 5 bases and J by 1 base, leaving 18 bases between them. CDR3 length: 16 residues. The CDR3 DNA is TGTGCCAGCAGACGGGGGGGCCCTCAATCGAACACTGAAGCTTTCTTT. This codes for CASRRGGPQSNTEAFF.

The chain carries TRBV19 and TRBJ2-5; no firm D call. The CDR3 contains 14 residues. The germline V and J ends were trimmed by 5 bases and 4 bases, with 14 bases remaining between them. Per the germline V gene, CDR1 is LNHDA and CDR2 is SQIVND (reference sequence). CDR3 DNA: TGTGCCAGTAGTCTACCCCGGCGATCAGAGACCCAGTACTTC. It codes for CASSLPRRSETQYF.

With regard to this clone: The sample holds other DNA sequences that translate to the same CDR3. The chain combines TRBV19 with TRBJ2-7; a weak D match, TRBD1 (6 bases). Germline CDR1 reads LNHDA; CDR2 reads SQIVND (reference sequence). This CDR3 is built from 14 residues. Deletions cut 2 bases from V and 1 base from J, with 9 bases between. The CDR3 DNA reads TGTGCCAGTAGTATACGAGACAGGTCCTACGAGCAGTACTTC. Protein: CASSIRDRSYEQYF.

The rearrangement uses TRBV4-2 and TRBJ2-1; D might be TRBD2 (6 bases). V lost 2 bases and J lost 1, with 12 bases in between. Per the germline V gene, CDR1 is LGHNA and CDR2 is YNFKEQ. The CDR3 runs to 16 residues. This CDR3 is CASSQREAVSYNEQFF. DNA for the CDR3: TGTGCCAGCAGCCAAAGGGAGGCGGTATCCTACAATGAGCAGTTCTTC.

The chain links TRBV29-1 to TRBJ2-1; the match to TRBD1 covers 8 bases. Germline loops: CDR1 SQVTM, CDR2 ANQGSEA. This CDR3 has 14 amino acids. Losses at the gene ends were 5 bases for V and 4 bases for J; bases not matched to a gene: 7. The CDR3 DNA follows: TGCAGCGTTCCACCTGGACAGGGTTACAATGAGCAGTTCTTC. Encoded protein: CSVPPGQGYNEQFF.

V usage is TRBV7-2 and J usage is TRBJ1-5; possibly TRBD1 for D (6 bases). The CDR3 consists of 14 residues. V dropped 5 bases and J dropped 5 bases, with 13 bases sitting between them. Germline CDR1 reads SGHTA; CDR2 reads FQGNSA. The CDR3 DNA follows: TGTGCCAGCAGCCAGACAGGATATGATCAGCCCCAGCATTTT. Its protein product is CASSQTGYDQPQHF.

The V gene is TRBV7-9, the J gene TRBJ2-2; D is undetermined. Trimming took 3 bases from V and 3 from J, leaving 14 bases between them. CDR1 SEHNR and CDR2 FQNEAQ come from the germline V gene (reference sequence). The CDR3 has 16 amino acids. CDR3 in DNA: TGTGCCAGCAGCTTTATACTAACTGGGGACACCGGGGAGCTGTTTTTT. Its translation: CASSFILTGDTGELFF.

The rearrangement links TRBV21-1 to TRBJ2-2; the table names TRBD2, a call not compared with the DNA. TRBV21-1 is classified as a pseudogene. The CDR3 covers 12 residues. The CDR3 DNA is TGTGCCAGCAGTAGTAACACCGGGGAGCTGTTTTTT. Encoded protein: CASSSNTGELFF.

J is TRBJ1-2 and V is TRBV6-1; tentative D call: TRBD1 (6 bases). The CDR3 sequence is 15 residues long. The V end was cut by 6 bases, the J end by 2 bases, with 16 bases between. Germline CDR1 reads MNHNS; CDR2 reads SASEGT. The CDR3 sequence: CASSPHTGQNYGYTF. The CDR3 region has the DNA TGTGCCAGCAGCCCCCATACAGGGCAGAACTATGGCTACACCTTC.

As concerns this clone: The sample carries other DNA sequences with the same CDR3. The V and J genes are TRBV5-1 and TRBJ2-1; the match to TRBD2 covers 11 bases. Germline values: CDR1 SGHRS, CDR2 YFSETQ. The CDR3 loop spans 17 amino acids. V shed 2 bases, J shed 0 bases, and the junction held 4 bases outside the gene matches. The CDR3 reads CASSFLAGGPSYNEQFF. CDR3 in DNA: TGCGCCAGCAGCTTCCTAGCGGGAGGCCCCTCCTACAATGAGCAGTTCTTC.

The chain combines TRBV6-5 with TRBJ1-1; D gene ambiguous. Germline-derived CDR1 and CDR2 are MNHEY and SVGAGI. The ends were cut back, 7 bases at V and 8 bases at J, with 23 bases in the middle. The length of the CDR3 is 15 residues. This chain's CDR3 is CASIAGGGSPLEAFF. CDR3 nucleotide sequence: TGTGCCAGCATCGCAGGCGGCGGGTCCCCCCTCGAAGCTTTCTTT.

Details on this clone: Other DNA sequences in the sample encode the same CDR3. V and J are TRBV5-4 and TRBJ2-1; 8 positions match TRBD1. V lost 2 bases to trimming and J lost 0 bases; unmatched junction nucleotides: 1. The germline gives CDR1 SGHNT, CDR2 YYREEE (reference sequence). The CDR3 extends over 15 amino acids. CDR3 coding DNA: TGTGCCAGCAGCTTAGGGACAGGCTCCTACAATGAGCAGTTCTTC. Protein product: CASSLGTGSYNEQFF.

The chain joins TRBV11-1 to TRBJ2-1; D ambiguous. The CDR3 totals 12 residues. Between the trimmed V and J ends, which lost 1 base and 6 bases, there was a span of 4 bases. Germline V lookup: CDR1 SGHAT, CDR2 FQDESV (reference sequence). The CDR3 DNA reads as TGTGCCAGCAGCTTAGTTAGCAATGAGCAGTTCTTC. Translating gives CASSLVSNEQFF.

On this clone: Other DNA sequences in the same sample also yield this CDR3. The chain uses TRBV7-3 and TRBJ2-6; D unclear. CDR1 is SGHTA and CDR2 is FQGTGA in the germline V gene. The CDR3 contains 15 residues. With 2 bases removed from V and 0 bases from J, the gap between germline ends came to 5 bases. The CDR3 DNA sequence: TGTGCCAGCAGCTTAGGAATCTCTGGGGCCAACGTCCTGACTTTC. This sequence encodes CASSLGISGANVLTF.

Comments on this clone: This CDR3 is also generated by other DNA sequences in the sample. The rearrangement uses TRBV7-9 and TRBJ1-1; D is undetermined. This CDR3 is built from 12 residues. Trimming removed 1 base from V and 7 bases from J, with 7 bases in between. CDR1 is SEHNR, CDR2 FQNEAQ, per germline (reference sequence). The CDR3 DNA reads TGTGCCAGCAGCTTAGGGCAGCTTGAAGCTTTCTTT. It translates to CASSLGQLEAFF.

The chain employs TRBV6-1 and TRBJ2-7; D unclear. V was shortened by 4 bases and J by 3 bases, with 7 bases between the two germline ends. There are 12 residues in the CDR3. Per the germline V gene, CDR1 is MNHNS and CDR2 is SASEGT. As DNA, the CDR3 is TGTGCCAGCAGTGTTTCAGTCTACGAGCAGTACTTC. This translates into CASSVSVYEQYF.

V and J are TRBV28 and TRBJ2-7; D ambiguous. There are 13 residues in the CDR3. Germline V CDR1 and CDR2: MDHEN, SYDVKM. V was clipped by 2 bases and J by 0 bases, with 5 bases between them. CDR3 coding DNA: TGTGCCAGCAGTTTAAGTAACTCCTACGAGCAGTACTTC. Protein sequence: CASSLSNSYEQYF.

The chain combines TRBV7-2 with TRBJ2-7; D may be TRBD1 (6 bases). V was trimmed by 1 base and J by 4 bases, leaving 14 bases between them. The CDR3 length is 15 residues. CDR1 and CDR2 (germline): SGHTA, FQGNSA. For the CDR3, the DNA is TGTGCCAGCAGCTTAGATGGTTCAGGGGCATACGAGCAGTACTTC. Amino acid sequence: CASSLDGSGAYEQYF.